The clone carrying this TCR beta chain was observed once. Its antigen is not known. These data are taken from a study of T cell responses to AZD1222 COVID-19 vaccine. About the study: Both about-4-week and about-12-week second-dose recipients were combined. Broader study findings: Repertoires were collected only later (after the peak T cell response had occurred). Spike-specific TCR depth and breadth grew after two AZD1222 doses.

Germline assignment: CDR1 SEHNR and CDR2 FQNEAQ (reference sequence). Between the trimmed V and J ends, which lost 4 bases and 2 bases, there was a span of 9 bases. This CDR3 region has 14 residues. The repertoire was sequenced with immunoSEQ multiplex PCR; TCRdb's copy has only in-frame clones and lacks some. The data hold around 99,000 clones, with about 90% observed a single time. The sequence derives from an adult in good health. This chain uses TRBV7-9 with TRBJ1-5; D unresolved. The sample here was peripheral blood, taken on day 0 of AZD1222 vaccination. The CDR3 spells CASSSRGGNQPQHF. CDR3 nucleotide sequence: TGTGCCAGCAGCTCGCGGGGAGGCAATCAGCCCCAGCATTTT.